This entry lists 4 T cell receptor beta chains sequenced from one sample in a study of blood T cells in healthy people across ages. Primers used in a second PCR of roughly 6 to 11 cycles were a sample-barcoded 5' primer and a J-beta primer mix. MiXCR, applied by TCRdb to the 5' RACE reads, yields one record per CDR3 protein. The table lists about 1.7 million distinct CDR3 sequences, roughly 27% of them singletons, with roughly 8% in the top ten. The specimen was blood. The receptors come from a woman under 40 in good health.

The rearrangement links TRBV18 to TRBJ2-1, with 14 nucleotides matching TRBD2. The CDR3 consists of 17 residues. CDR1 and CDR2 from the germline V gene are KGHSH and LQKENI. V lost 1 base to trimming and J lost 6 bases; unmatched junction nucleotides: 5. CDR3 region: CASSPRPTSGRANEQFF. The CDR3, as DNA: TGTGCCAGCTCACCACGACCGACTAGCGGGAGGGCCAATGAGCAGTTCTTC.

This clonotype has ten or more counts. The chain combines TRBV2 with TRBJ2-1; 11 bases are shared with TRBD2. The CDR3 has 16 residues. J lost 5 bases, V lost 2 bases, and 5 bases had no gene match. Per the germline V gene, CDR1 is SNHLY and CDR2 is FYNNEI. This chain's CDR3 is CASSEILAGDHNEQFF. The CDR3 DNA reads TGTGCCAGCAGTGAAATACTAGCGGGGGACCACAATGAGCAGTTCTTC.

Comment on this clonotype: With a much larger clone just one base away, this may be a read error. This CDR3 is missing its conserved last phenylalanine or tryptophan, likely due to a read error. The chain has TRBV11-2 and TRBJ2-5; D possibly uses TRBD1 or TRBD2 (5 bases each). The DNA end is a closer match to TRBJ2-7, so the J assignment may be wrong. The germline CDR1 and CDR2 sequences are SGHAT and FQNNGV. The CDR3 totals 15 residues. CDR3: CASSPGQSLSYEQYC. CDR3 DNA: TGTGCCAGCAGCCCGGGGCAGTCCCTCTCCTACGAGCAGTACTGC.

This clonotype was observed a handful of times. The rearrangement uses TRBV5-1 and TRBJ2-1; the D is unclear. V lost 2 bases and J lost 12, with 9 bases in between. Per the germline V gene, CDR1 is SGHRS and CDR2 is YFSETQ. This CDR3 contains 11 residues. The CDR3 is CASSFQRRQFF. The CDR3 region has the DNA TGCGCCAGCAGCTTTCAGAGAAGGCAGTTCTTC.